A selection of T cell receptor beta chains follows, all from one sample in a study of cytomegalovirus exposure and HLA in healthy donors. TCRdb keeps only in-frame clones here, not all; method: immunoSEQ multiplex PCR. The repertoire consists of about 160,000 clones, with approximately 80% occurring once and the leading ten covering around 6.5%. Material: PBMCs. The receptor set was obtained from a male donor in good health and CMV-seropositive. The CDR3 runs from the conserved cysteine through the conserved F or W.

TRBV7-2,CASSTKTTSGRGNEQFF
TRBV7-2,CASSPGRVQAFF
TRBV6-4,CASSKDYSYNEQFF
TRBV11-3,CASSLTRENEQFF
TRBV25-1,CASRGTSGSIGNEQFF
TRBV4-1,CASSWTGGLETQYF
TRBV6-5,CASSYADSSYEQYF
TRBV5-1,CASRLSGPPDEQFF
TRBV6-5,CASGLSGANVLTF
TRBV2,CAARTSGRAYDTQYF
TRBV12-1,CASSFAPNKVADSYNEQFF
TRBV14,CASSRGGVTDTQYF
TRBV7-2,CASSFSSGGSYEQYF
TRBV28,CASSTQGAGDNEQFF
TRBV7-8,CASSPYRENYGYTF
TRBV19,CASSMTSEHADTQYF
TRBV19,CASSLLGTATGELFF
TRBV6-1,CASSEPPPDRGQTGELFF
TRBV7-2,CASSFQGLAVGYNEQFF
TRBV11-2,CASSPHYRGLGEKLFF
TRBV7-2,CASSLTGSQEQYF
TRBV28,CASRIAGGINEQFF
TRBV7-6,CASSPSGTNEQFF
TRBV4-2,CASSPGLAGFTDTQYF
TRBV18,CASSLTGLELDKNIQYF
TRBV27,CASHWSSGTENTEAFF
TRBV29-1,CSVFWRGPFSYEQYF
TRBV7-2,CASSLDRGGTGNTIYF
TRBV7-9,CASSKARTGVASPLHF
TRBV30,CAWIPPPLAGGEQFF
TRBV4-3,CASSQRLAGAHNEQFF
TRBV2,CASSDRGIPMNTEAFF
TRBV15,CATSEDRLSSGNTIYF
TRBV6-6,CASSYLPGQMNTEAFF
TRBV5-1,CASSLRTGDNTGELFF
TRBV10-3,CAISEAEGRAFF
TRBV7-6,CASSSGWLAGGEGEQYF
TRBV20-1,CSARDREAQYF
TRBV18,CASSPRGENTEAFF
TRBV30,CACQLAGEYNEQFF
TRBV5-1,CASDPTGGGETQYF
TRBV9,CASSGLAGVAGELFF
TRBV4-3,CASSQGQNYGYTF
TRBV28,CASSPVSGRATDTQYF
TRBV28,CASSFRGGDSGNTIYF
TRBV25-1,CASSSRTGGAGELFF
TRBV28,CASDRGTAEQYF
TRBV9,CASSPRYNYGYTF
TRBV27,CASSSWTEMNTEAFF
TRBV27,CASSPRTGRPGTEAFF